The subject of this entry is one TCR beta chain. Its antigen is as yet unknown. The data stem from a study of shared clonotypes between healthy human individuals. General study points: A reduction in generation probabilities was seen for non-shared clonotypes relative to those shared by all four donors.

Execution of the assay was at deep level. It was across several immunoSEQ plates that each subset's genomic DNA was evenly split. Profiled with immunoSEQ multiplex PCR; TCRdb holds only in-frame clones, not every one. The sample contains about 1.1 million clones, roughly 80% of which appear only once. Participating donors were healthy, HIV-negative adults free of recent acute infections or vaccinations. From germline, CDR1 is MDHEN and CDR2 SYDVKM. The CDR3 has 17 amino acids. V dropped 6 bases and J dropped 0; count of bases not matched to a gene: 5. The sample was memory CD4+ T cells from PBMCs. This sample's subset: CD45RA-negative fraction. The clonotype was recovered from a man between 18 and 29 years old in good health. Some clones in this sample may be carry-over from other donors' samples. This sequence joins TRBV28 and TRBJ2-7, with 16 bases matching TRBD2. CDR3 in amino acids: CASSRGLAGGSSYEQYF. The CDR3 DNA sequence: TGTGCCAGCAGCCGGGGACTAGCGGGGGGGAGCTCCTACGAGCAGTACTTC.